This T cell receptor beta chain was identified in a study of response to subunit inactivated influenza vaccine. Study outcomes and limitations: Each seasonal influenza vaccination recruits few new T cells, the authors suggested.

TCRdb processed the RT-PCR reads anew with MiXCR; each CDR3 protein has one entry. The data contain more than 450,000 distinct CDR3 sequences, approximately 7.1% of them singletons. This CDR3 is 13 amino acids long. In germline, CDR1 is MDHEN, CDR2 SYDVKM. V lost 2 bases and J lost 10, with 12 bases in between. This clonotype has at least ten counts. Antigen: not known. Sequenced here: PBMCs from blood, sampled 23 months after vaccination. The J gene is TRBJ2-1, the V gene TRBV28, with D hard to call. This TCR was recovered from a man aged 50-75 years who received an inactivated influenza vaccine. The CDR3: CASSLGWSGEQFF. CDR3 nucleotide sequence: TGTGCCAGCAGTTTAGGGTGGTCCGGAGAGCAGTTCTTC.